Sequencing of this T cell receptor (beta chain) was carried out in a study of cytomegalovirus exposure and HLA in healthy donors. Study observations and caveats: Earlier analysis looked at TCR beta V segments, and most were productive about 87% or about 30% of the time.

Per the germline V gene, CDR1 is MGHRA and CDR2 is YSYEKL. V was trimmed by 4 bases and J by 3 bases, leaving 13 bases between them. This CDR3 has 14 amino acids. PCR employed 60 Vbeta and 13 Jbeta primers. Generated by immunoSEQ multiplex PCR, the TCRdb table keeps only in-frame clones and is missing some. The data contain 110,000 to 150,000 clones, roughly a tenth of them singletons. Only a few counts were recorded for this clone. What it binds is unknown. The clonotype comes from a male donor in good health and CMV-seronegative. The chain links TRBV4-1 to TRBJ2-7; a weak D match, TRBD2 (6 bases). Specimen: PBMCs. In nucleotides, the CDR3 is TGCGCCAGCAGCCCCACGGGGGTGGGCTACGAGCAGTACTTC. Translation gives CASSPTGVGYEQYF.